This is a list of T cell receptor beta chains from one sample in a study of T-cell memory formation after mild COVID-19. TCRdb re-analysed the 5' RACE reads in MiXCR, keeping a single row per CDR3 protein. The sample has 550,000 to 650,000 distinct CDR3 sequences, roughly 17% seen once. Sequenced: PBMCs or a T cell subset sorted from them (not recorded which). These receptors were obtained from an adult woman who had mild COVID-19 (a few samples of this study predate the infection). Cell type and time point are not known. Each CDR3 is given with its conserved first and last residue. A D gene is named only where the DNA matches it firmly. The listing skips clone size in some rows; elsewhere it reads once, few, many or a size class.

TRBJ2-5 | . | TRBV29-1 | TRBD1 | TGCAGCGTTGATGGCCCTCGCTTACAGGGGGCCCAAGAGACCCAGTACTTC | CSVDGPRLQGAQETQYF
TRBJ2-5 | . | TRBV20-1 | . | TGCAGTGCTAGAGTCGTCGGGATAGCGGGGGACAGGGAGACCCAGTACTTC | CSARVVGIAGDRETQYF
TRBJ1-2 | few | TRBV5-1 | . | TGCGCCAGCAGTGCTGACAAGGGGACCTATGGCTACACCTTC | CASSADKGTYGYTF
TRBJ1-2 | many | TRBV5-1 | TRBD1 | TGCGCCAGCAGCACAGGGGGCAACTATGGCTACACCTTC | CASSTGGNYGYTF
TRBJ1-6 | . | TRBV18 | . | TGTGCCAGTTCTGAAGGGGAATCCTATAATTCACCCCTCCACTTT | CASSEGESYNSPLHF
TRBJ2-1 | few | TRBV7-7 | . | TGTGCTAGCAGCTTATCGGCAGACGGCTCCTACAATGAGCAGTTCTTC | CASSLSADGSYNEQFF
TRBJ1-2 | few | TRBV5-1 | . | TGCGCCAGCAGCACTGAGGTGGGGAGGCCTGGCTACACCTTC | CASSTEVGRPGYTF
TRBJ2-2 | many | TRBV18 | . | TGTGCCAGCTCACCGAGGGACACCGGGGAGCTGTTTTTT | CASSPRDTGELFF
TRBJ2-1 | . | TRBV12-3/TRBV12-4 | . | TGTGCCAGCAGCTACAGCAAAGAGCAGTTCTTC | CASSYSKEQFF
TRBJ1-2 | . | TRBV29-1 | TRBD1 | TGCAGCGCCGGGACAGGGGATGGCTACACCTTC | CSAGTGDGYTF
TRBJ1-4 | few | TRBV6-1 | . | TGTGCCAGCAGTGGACAGGAAAATGAAAAACTGTTTTTT | CASSGQENEKLFF
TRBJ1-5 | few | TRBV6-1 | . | TGTGCCAGCAGTGAAACAGGAAACTATCAGCCCCAGCATTTT | CASSETGNYQPQHF
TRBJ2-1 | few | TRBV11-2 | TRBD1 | TGTGCCAGCAGCTTAGTGACCGGGACAGGGGCCTACAATGAGCAGTTCTTC | CASSLVTGTGAYNEQFF
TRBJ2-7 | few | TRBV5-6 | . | TGTGCCAGCAGTACCCGCGGGGACAGAAGGACCTACGAGCAGTACTTC | CASSTRGDRRTYEQYF
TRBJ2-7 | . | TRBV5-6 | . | TGTGCCAGCAGCTTGGAGGTAGGGCTGGACTACGAGCAGTACTTC | CASSLEVGLDYEQYF
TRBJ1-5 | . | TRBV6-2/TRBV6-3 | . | TGTGCCAGCAGTGTCAACCGACAGTACGGCCTTAGCAATCAGCCCCAGCATTTT | CASSVNRQYGLSNQPQHF
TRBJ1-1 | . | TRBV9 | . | TGTGCCAGCAGCCAATACTCGAGACAGATGAACACTGAAGCTTTCTTT | CASSQYSRQMNTEAFF
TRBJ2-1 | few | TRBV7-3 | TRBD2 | TGTGCCAGCAGCCCCCGGGAGGGGGGCGCATACAATGAGCAGTTCTTC | CASSPREGGAYNEQFF
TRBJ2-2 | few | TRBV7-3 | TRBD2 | TGTGCCAGCAGCTTTATGGGAGGGTCAGGAACCGGGGAGCTGTTTTTT | CASSFMGGSGTGELFF
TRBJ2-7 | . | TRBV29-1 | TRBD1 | TGCAGCGTTGACCCCGGGACAGGCGAGCAGTACTTC | CSVDPGTGEQYF
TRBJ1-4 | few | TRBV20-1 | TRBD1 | TGCAGTGCTAGAGAAGACAGGGAGGGTGGAAAACTGTTTTTT | CSAREDREGGKLFF
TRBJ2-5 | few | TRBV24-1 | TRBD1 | TGTGCCACCAGTGGAGGGACAGACTTGCAAGAGACCCAGTACTTC | CATSGGTDLQETQYF
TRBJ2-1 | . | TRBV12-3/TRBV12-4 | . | TGTGCCAGCAGTTCGGACAGACACGAGCCCTACAATGAGCAGTTCTTC | CASSSDRHEPYNEQFF
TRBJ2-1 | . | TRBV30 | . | TGTGCCTGGAGTTTCAGGTCCAATGAGCAGTTCTTC | CAWSFRSNEQFF
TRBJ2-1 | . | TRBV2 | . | TGTGCCAGCACCGGCTTTCATAATGAGCAGTTCTTC | CASTGFHNEQFF
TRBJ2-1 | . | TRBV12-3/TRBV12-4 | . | TGTGCCAGCAGGCCAGATCCCGCCAATGAGCAGTTCTTC | CASRPDPANEQFF
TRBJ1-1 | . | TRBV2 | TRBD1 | TGTGCCAGAGGGACAGCTAATATGAACACTGAAGCTTTCTTT | CARGTANMNTEAFF
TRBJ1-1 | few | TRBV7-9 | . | TGTGCCAGCAGCTTAGGGGGGGGACCAATTGAAGCTTTCTTT | CASSLGGGPIEAFF
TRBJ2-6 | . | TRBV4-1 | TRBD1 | TGCGCCAGCAGCCACCAGACAGGGGAGCTCTCTGGGGCCAACGTCCTGACTTTC | CASSHQTGELSGANVLTF
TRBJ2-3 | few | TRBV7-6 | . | TGTGCCAGCAGCTTATTCGGACATGTCACAGATACGCAGTATTTT | CASSLFGHVTDTQYF